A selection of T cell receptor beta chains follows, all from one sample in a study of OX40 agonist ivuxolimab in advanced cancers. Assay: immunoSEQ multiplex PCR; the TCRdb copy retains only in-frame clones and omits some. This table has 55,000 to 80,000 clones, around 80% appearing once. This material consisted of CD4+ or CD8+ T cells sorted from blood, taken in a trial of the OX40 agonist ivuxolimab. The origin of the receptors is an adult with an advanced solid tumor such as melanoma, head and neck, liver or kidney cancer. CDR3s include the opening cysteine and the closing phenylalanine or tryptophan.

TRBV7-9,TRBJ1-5,CASSLGQPGVGQPQHF
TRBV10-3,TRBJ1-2,CAIRDHLKGYGYTF
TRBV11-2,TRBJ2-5,CASIKRDSVRETQYF
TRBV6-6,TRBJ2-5,CASSTGGEKEIQYF
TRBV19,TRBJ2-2,CASTTPGGSDSGELFF
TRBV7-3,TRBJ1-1,CASSPTGGTEAFF
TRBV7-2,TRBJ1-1,CASSLWVPRTILGDTEAFF
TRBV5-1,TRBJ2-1,CASSLAWGRGNYNEQFF
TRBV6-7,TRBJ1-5,CASSPRGHSRNQPQHF
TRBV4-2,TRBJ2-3,CASSQDQGGTDTQYF
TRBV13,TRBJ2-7,CASNGGSGYEQYF
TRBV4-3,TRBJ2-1,CASSQADRQAPSEQFF
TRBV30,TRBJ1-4,CAWSPPIWRRSPLNEKLFF
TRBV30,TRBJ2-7,CAWSVVGKSSYEQYF
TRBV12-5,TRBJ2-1,CASGSQDRDRAYNEQFF
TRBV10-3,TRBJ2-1,CAISEMGLASDEQFF
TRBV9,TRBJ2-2,CASSPGGQARYPLGELFF
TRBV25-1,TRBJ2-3,CASRVGDTQYF